These T cell receptor beta chains were read from a single sample in a study of cytomegalovirus exposure and HLA in healthy donors. Here immunoSEQ multiplex PCR was the method, and the copy in TCRdb shows in-frame clones only, minus some. Of fewer than 200,000 clones listed, approximately 86% are singletons. Sequences were obtained from PBMCs. Receptors originate from a male donor in good health and CMV-seronegative. Each CDR3 is given with its conserved first and last residue. A D gene is named only where the DNA matches it firmly. Where a row states a size, it is once, few, many or the class of an expanded clone; other rows omit it.

TRBJ1-4 . . TRBV5-1 TGCGCCAGCAGCACGACTCGCTCGAATGAAAAACTGTTTTTT CASSTTRSNEKLFF
TRBJ2-3 . TRBD2 TRBV5-1 TGCGCCAGCACTAGCGGGGGGGGGACAGATACGCAGTATTTT CASTSGGGTDTQYF
TRBJ1-1 . TRBD1 TRBV7-9 TGTGCCAGCAGCGCGATGGGCAGGGGGGAGACTGAAGCTTTCTTT CASSAMGRGETEAFF
TRBJ2-3 . . TRBV20-1 TGCAGTGCTAGGGAGAGGGATACGCAGTATTTT CSARERDTQYF
TRBJ1-6 . . TRBV2 TGTGCCAGCAGTCGAGAGAGGTCCTCAAATTCACCCCTCCACTTT CASSRERSSNSPLHF
TRBJ1-2 . . TRBV5-1 TGCGCCAGCAGGGAACCAGGTGCGGGGGGGGCGTCGGAGTATGGCTACACCTTC CASREPGAGGASEYGYTF
TRBJ1-4 . . TRBV2 TGTGCCAGCAGTTACGGCAGGGGCAATGAAAAACTGTTTTTT CASSYGRGNEKLFF
TRBJ1-1 . TRBD1 TRBV4-1 TGCGCCAGCAGCCAAGGACAGGGGCTGAACACTGAAGCTTTCTTT CASSQGQGLNTEAFF
TRBJ1-2 . . TRBV11-2 TGTGCCAGCAGCTTACCCCCGGGGGGGCAGGCTAAGTATGGCTACACCTTC CASSLPPGGQAKYGYTF
TRBJ2-7 . TRBD2 TRBV6-5 TGTGCCAGCACAACCTCGGGGGGTGACTCCTACGAGCAGTACTTC CASTTSGGDSYEQYF
TRBJ2-3 . TRBD2 TRBV5-4 TGTGCCAGCACCAGAGGATCGGGGCTAGCGGCCCTCACAGATACGCAGTATTTT CASTRGSGLAALTDTQYF
TRBJ2-7 . . TRBV18 TGTGCCAGCTCACCGGAGGGCGGCGAGCAGTACTTC CASSPEGGEQYF
TRBJ1-2 . TRBD1 TRBV19 TGTGCCAGTAGTATAGAAAGAACAGGGGGCCGTGGCTACACCTTC CASSIERTGGRGYTF
TRBJ1-5 . TRBD1 TRBV10-3 TGTGCCATCAGTTCCGGGACAGGGAGCAATCAGCCCCAGCATTTT CAISSGTGSNQPQHF
TRBJ2-7 . TRBD2 TRBV7-3 TGTGCCAGCAGCTTATCTAGCGGGGGACGAAGCGAGCAGTACTTC CASSLSSGGRSEQYF
TRBJ2-2 . TRBD2 TRBV6-5 TGTGCCAGCACCACCGGGACTAGGATGGCCGGGGAGCTGTTTTTT CASTTGTRMAGELFF
TRBJ1-2 . TRBD1 TRBV27 TGTGCCAGCAGTCCGACAGGGGACGCTGGAGGCTACACCTTC CASSPTGDAGGYTF
TRBJ2-1 . . TRBV15 TGTGCCACCAGCAGATCCGGCCGAGCGGCCAATGAGCAGTTCTTC CATSRSGRAANEQFF
TRBJ2-3 once . TRBV25-1 TGTGCCAGCAGTGACAGAAGGCAAGGGGCAGATACGCAGTATTTT CASSDRRQGADTQYF
TRBJ2-2 . . TRBV11-2 TGTGCCAGCAGGGCGGGTGGGTTAGTCACCGGGGAGCTGTTTTTT CASRAGGLVTGELFF
TRBJ2-3 . . TRBV7-3 TGTGCCAGCAGTTACAGGGGCACAGATACGCAGTATTTT CASSYRGTDTQYF
TRBJ1-4 . TRBD1 TRBV7-9 TGTGCCAGCAGCTTAGCCGGGACAGGGGGCGCATATGAAAAACTGTTTTTT CASSLAGTGGAYEKLFF